The rows below give T cell receptor beta chains drawn from one sample of a study of identical twins. TCRdb recomputed calls from the 5' RACE reads with MiXCR, one row per CDR3 protein. The sample lists some 1,700,000 distinct CDR3 sequences; under 35% were seen once. Sequences were obtained from cord blood. All receptors derive from a newborn girl in good health. Each CDR3 is given with its conserved first and last residue. Fields, in order: J gene, clone size, D gene, V gene, CDR3 DNA, CDR3 protein. A D gene is named only where the DNA matches it firmly. Only some rows state a clone size, as once, few, many or a class for expanded clones.

j_gene: TRBJ2-5; abundance: -; d_gene: TRBD1; v_gene: TRBV7-2; CDR3nt: TGTGCCAGCAGCTCACAGGGGTATCAAGAGACCCAGTACTTC; CDR3aa: CASSSQGYQETQYF
j_gene: TRBJ2-1; abundance: -; d_gene: -; v_gene: TRBV4-1; CDR3nt: TGCGCCAGCAGCCAAGAAAGACGGGGTGATGAGCAGTTCTTC; CDR3aa: CASSQERRGDEQFF
j_gene: TRBJ1-4; abundance: few; d_gene: -; v_gene: TRBV12-3/TRBV12-4; CDR3nt: TGTGCCAGCAGTTTTTCTCATACTAATGAAAAACTGTTTTTT; CDR3aa: CASSFSHTNEKLFF
j_gene: TRBJ1-1; abundance: -; d_gene: -; v_gene: TRBV5-1; CDR3nt: TGCGCCAGCAGCCCCCTGGAATCGAGGGGGACTGAAGCTTTCTTT; CDR3aa: CASSPLESRGTEAFF
j_gene: TRBJ1-2; abundance: -; d_gene: -; v_gene: TRBV6-5; CDR3nt: TGTGCCAGCAGTTACAGGGGAAGTACCTATGGCTACACCTTC; CDR3aa: CASSYRGSTYGYTF
j_gene: TRBJ2-7; abundance: many; d_gene: -; v_gene: TRBV29-1; CDR3nt: TGCAGCGTCTTCACCGGGACGTACTACGAGCAGTACTTC; CDR3aa: CSVFTGTYYEQYF
j_gene: TRBJ2-7; abundance: few; d_gene: TRBD1; v_gene: TRBV3-1; CDR3nt: TGTGCCAGCAGCCAAGAAGACCGTAGGGGACAGGGCTTTCCCGAGCAGTACTTC; CDR3aa: CASSQEDRRGQGFPEQYF
j_gene: TRBJ2-3; abundance: -; d_gene: -; v_gene: TRBV9; CDR3nt: TGTGCCAGCAGCGTGCTAATAACTAGCACAGATACGCAGTATTTT; CDR3aa: CASSVLITSTDTQYF
j_gene: TRBJ2-7; abundance: -; d_gene: -; v_gene: TRBV27; CDR3nt: TGTGCCAGCAGCCGCCGCCGGGACTTCTCCTACGAGCAGTACTTC; CDR3aa: CASSRRRDFSYEQYF
j_gene: TRBJ2-3; abundance: once; d_gene: -; v_gene: TRBV12-3/TRBV12-4; CDR3nt: TGTGCCAGCAGCCTCGGGGTAAATACGCAGTATTTT; CDR3aa: CASSLGVNTQYF
j_gene: TRBJ2-3; abundance: -; d_gene: TRBD2; v_gene: TRBV11-2; CDR3nt: TGTGCCAGCAGCTTATTCCCTAGCGGGAGATTCGCAGATGCGCAGTATTTT; CDR3aa: CASSLFPSGRFADAQYF
j_gene: TRBJ1-1; abundance: -; d_gene: TRBD1; v_gene: TRBV27; CDR3nt: TGTGCCAGCAGTTCTTTACGACAGGGTATGAACACTGAAGCTTTCTTT; CDR3aa: CASSSLRQGMNTEAFF
j_gene: TRBJ2-7; abundance: -; d_gene: -; v_gene: TRBV20-1; CDR3nt: TGCAGTGCTCCTCTCGATCGGTCCTACGAGCAGTACTTC; CDR3aa: CSAPLDRSYEQYF
j_gene: TRBJ2-1; abundance: -; d_gene: TRBD1; v_gene: TRBV12-5; CDR3nt: TGTGCTAGTGGTTGGGACAGGTCCGACTACAATGAGAAGTTCTTC; CDR3aa: CASGWDRSDYNEKFF
j_gene: TRBJ1-2; abundance: -; d_gene: -; v_gene: TRBV10-3; CDR3nt: TGTGCCATCAGTGAGTCGGGCCAGAACTATGGCCACACCTTC; CDR3aa: CAISESGQNYGHTF
j_gene: TRBJ2-5; abundance: -; d_gene: -; v_gene: TRBV5-1; CDR3nt: TGCGCCAGCAGCTTGGCAGAATGGGTGCGGGAAGAGCAGTACTTC; CDR3aa: CASSLAEWVREEQYF
j_gene: TRBJ2-3; abundance: -; d_gene: -; v_gene: TRBV20-1; CDR3nt: TGCAGTGCTAAGAGGAGGGACACCTACACAGATACGCAGTATTTT; CDR3aa: CSAKRRDTYTDTQYF
j_gene: TRBJ1-4; abundance: -; d_gene: TRBD1; v_gene: TRBV6-6; CDR3nt: TGTGCCAGCAGTCACCGGGACAGAGCAACTAATGAAAAACTGTTTTTT; CDR3aa: CASSHRDRATNEKLFF
j_gene: TRBJ2-3; abundance: -; d_gene: TRBD1; v_gene: TRBV19; CDR3nt: TGTGCCAGTAGTATAGGGGAGGGACAGGGGACCCATACGCAGTATTTT; CDR3aa: CASSIGEGQGTHTQYF
j_gene: TRBJ1-1; abundance: once; d_gene: -; v_gene: TRBV11-2; CDR3nt: TGTGCCAGCAGCAGCCGCAGGGATACTGAAGCTTTCTTT; CDR3aa: CASSSRRDTEAFF
j_gene: TRBJ1-1; abundance: once; d_gene: -; v_gene: TRBV7-2; CDR3nt: TGTGCCAGCAGCATCAGGAGGGGAATGAACACTGAAGCTTTCTTT; CDR3aa: CASSIRRGMNTEAFF
j_gene: TRBJ2-1; abundance: -; d_gene: -; v_gene: TRBV29-1; CDR3nt: TGCAGCGTTGATTACAGGGCACAGGGGCAGTTCTTC; CDR3aa: CSVDYRAQGQFF
j_gene: TRBJ2-7; abundance: few; d_gene: -; v_gene: TRBV4-1; CDR3nt: TGCGCCAGCAGCCCCTTCCTCCCCTCCCCCTACGAGCAGTACTTC; CDR3aa: CASSPFLPSPYEQYF
j_gene: TRBJ2-3; abundance: -; d_gene: -; v_gene: TRBV12-3/TRBV12-4; CDR3nt: TGTGCCAGCAGCCCCCCGGACATCTGGGGACCAGATACGCAGTATTTT; CDR3aa: CASSPPDIWGPDTQYF
j_gene: TRBJ2-7; abundance: many; d_gene: -; v_gene: TRBV28; CDR3nt: TGTGCCAGCAGCCCAGTCTCTGTCACCCCTTCCTACGAGCAGTACTTC; CDR3aa: CASSPVSVTPSYEQYF
j_gene: TRBJ2-7; abundance: many; d_gene: TRBD2; v_gene: TRBV3-1; CDR3nt: TGTGCCAGCAGCCAAGAGACTAGCGCCTCCTACGAGCAGTACTTC; CDR3aa: CASSQETSASYEQYF
j_gene: TRBJ2-1; abundance: -; d_gene: -; v_gene: TRBV4-2; CDR3nt: TGTGCCAGCAGCCAAGAGACGGGAGTCCCGAATGAGCAGTTCTTC; CDR3aa: CASSQETGVPNEQFF
j_gene: TRBJ1-2; abundance: few; d_gene: TRBD1; v_gene: TRBV27; CDR3nt: TGTGCCAGCAGTTTATCGTCGGGGACAGGGCGGAGGGCTAACTATGGCTACACCTTC; CDR3aa: CASSLSSGTGRRANYGYTF
j_gene: TRBJ2-1; abundance: few; d_gene: TRBD1; v_gene: TRBV7-9; CDR3nt: TGTGCCAGCAGCATATACACAGGGGACCTCTCCTACAATGAGCAGTTCTTC; CDR3aa: CASSIYTGDLSYNEQFF
j_gene: TRBJ1-6; abundance: -; d_gene: -; v_gene: TRBV7-9; CDR3nt: TGTGCCAGCAGCTCCTATAAGGGACGGCTAAATTCACCCCTCCACTTT; CDR3aa: CASSSYKGRLNSPLHF
j_gene: TRBJ1-2; abundance: few; d_gene: -; v_gene: TRBV7-9; CDR3nt: TGTGCCAGCAGCTTAGCGTCCGGGTACTATGGCTACACCTTC; CDR3aa: CASSLASGYYGYTF
j_gene: TRBJ2-1; abundance: few; d_gene: -; v_gene: TRBV7-2; CDR3nt: TGTGCCAGCAGCCCCCGTTTCGGGGATGAGCAGTTCTTC; CDR3aa: CASSPRFGDEQFF
j_gene: TRBJ1-1; abundance: few; d_gene: TRBD1; v_gene: TRBV27; CDR3nt: TGTGCCAGCAGTTTCCGGACAGGGGGTGAAGCTTTCTTT; CDR3aa: CASSFRTGGEAFF
j_gene: TRBJ2-1; abundance: few; d_gene: TRBD2; v_gene: TRBV6-5; CDR3nt: TGTGCCAGCAGCCCCGGGACTAGCGGGTTGAATGAGCAGTTCTTC; CDR3aa: CASSPGTSGLNEQFF
j_gene: TRBJ2-1; abundance: few; d_gene: TRBD2; v_gene: TRBV12-5; CDR3nt: TGTGCTAGTGGTTTGGGCCAATCTAGCGGGGGGCATGATGAGCAGTTCTTC; CDR3aa: CASGLGQSSGGHDEQFF
j_gene: TRBJ2-1; abundance: many; d_gene: -; v_gene: TRBV7-7; CDR3nt: TGTGCTAGCAGCCTCAGCGGAAGATCCAATGAGCAGTTCTTC; CDR3aa: CASSLSGRSNEQFF
j_gene: TRBJ2-1; abundance: -; d_gene: TRBD2; v_gene: TRBV2; CDR3nt: TGTGCCAGAGAGCGGGAGAGGTACAATGAGCAGTTCTTC; CDR3aa: CARERERYNEQFF
j_gene: TRBJ1-3; abundance: -; d_gene: TRBD1; v_gene: TRBV7-6; CDR3nt: TGTGCCAGCAGCTTAGTAAGGACAGGGGATTCTGGAAACACCATATATTTT; CDR3aa: CASSLVRTGDSGNTIYF